This is a list of T cell receptor beta chains from one sample in a study of cytomegalovirus exposure and HLA in healthy donors. Generated by immunoSEQ multiplex PCR, the TCRdb table keeps only in-frame clones and is missing some. The sample holds about 160,000 clones, roughly 78% seen once. Sample: PBMCs. All receptors derive from a man aged 40-55 years in good health and CMV-seropositive. CDR3s include the opening cysteine and the closing phenylalanine or tryptophan. A D gene is named only where the DNA matches it firmly. For some rows the clone size is stated as once, few or many, or as a class when expanded; others skip it.

D gene,clone size,J gene,V gene,CDR3 protein,CDR3 DNA
-,-,TRBJ2-1,TRBV6-1,CASSEAEAGWYNEQFF,TGTGCCAGCAGTGAAGCAGAGGCAGGGTGGTACAATGAGCAGTTCTTC
TRBD2,-,TRBJ2-7,TRBV6-5,CASNGLAGNEQYF,TGTGCCAGCAATGGACTAGCGGGGAACGAGCAGTACTTC
TRBD1,-,TRBJ1-3,TRBV6-6,CASRPTGTGGNTIYF,TGTGCCAGCAGACCTACTGGGACAGGGGGAAACACCATATATTTT
-,-,TRBJ1-3,TRBV29-1,CSATGTHSDPGGNTIYF,TGCAGCGCCACCGGGACACATTCCGATCCGGGGGGAAACACCATATATTTT
-,-,TRBJ1-4,TRBV6-5,CASRQGGGDEKLFF,TGTGCCAGCAGACAGGGAGGGGGTGATGAAAAACTGTTTTTT
TRBD2,-,TRBJ2-5,TRBV7-2,CASSLAATSVETQYF,TGTGCCAGCAGCTTAGCGGCGACTAGCGTTGAGACCCAGTACTTC
-,-,TRBJ1-1,TRBV7-3,CASSLNGLPRRFEAFF,TGTGCCAGCAGCTTAAATGGGCTCCCGAGGAGGTTCGAAGCTTTCTTT
TRBD1,-,TRBJ1-4,TRBV11-2,CASSGTDEKLFF,TGTGCCAGCAGTGGGACAGATGAAAAACTGTTTTTT
TRBD1,-,TRBJ2-5,TRBV5-4,CASSEGQGKETQYF,TGTGCCAGCAGCGAGGGACAGGGTAAAGAGACCCAGTACTTC
TRBD1,once,TRBJ2-7,TRBV7-2,CASSYRTGGSYEQYF,TGTGCCAGCAGCTACCGGACAGGGGGCAGCTACGAGCAGTACTTC
-,-,TRBJ2-6,TRBV14,CASSTQTPGANVLTF,TGTGCCAGCAGCACACAAACCCCTGGGGCCAACGTCCTGACTTTC
-,-,TRBJ2-7,TRBV5-1,CASSLGPEQYF,TGCGCCAGCAGCTTGGGGCCAGAGCAGTACTTC
TRBD1,-,TRBJ1-4,TRBV5-1,CASSSDLNRGQGEKLFF,TGCGCCAGCAGCTCCGATTTGAACAGGGGGCAGGGTGAAAAACTGTTTTTT
-,-,TRBJ2-3,TRBV27,CASSLMSLDTQYF,TGTGCCAGCAGTTTAATGTCGTTGGATACGCAGTATTTT
-,-,TRBJ2-7,TRBV18,CASSPPGGSYEQYF,TGTGCCAGCTCACCGCCAGGGGGGTCCTACGAGCAGTACTTC
-,once,TRBJ1-6,TRBV4-3,CASSQDRGSYNSPLHF,TGCGCCAGCAGCCAAGATAGGGGGTCCTATAATTCACCCCTCCACTTT
-,-,TRBJ2-7,TRBV5-5,CASSLDGDYEQYF,TGTGCCAGCAGCTTGGACGGTGACTACGAGCAGTACTTC
-,-,TRBJ2-1,TRBV29-1,CSVGRGAGNEQFF,TGCAGCGTTGGAAGGGGCGCAGGGAATGAGCAGTTCTTC
-,-,TRBJ2-1,TRBV7-3,CASSLGTHNEQFF,TGTGCCAGCAGCTTGGGGACACACAATGAGCAGTTCTTC
TRBD1,few,TRBJ1-2,TRBV9,CASSADRDYGYTF,TGTGCCAGCAGCGCTGACAGGGACTATGGCTACACCTTC
TRBD1,few,TRBJ1-6,TRBV27,CASSSLTGGNSPLHF,TGTGCCAGCAGTTCCCTGACAGGGGGGAATTCACCCCTCCACTTT
TRBD2,-,TRBJ2-1,TRBV9,CASSVGTRGNEQFF,TGTGCCAGCAGCGTGGGGACTAGGGGCAATGAGCAGTTCTTC
TRBD1,-,TRBJ2-3,TRBV9,CASSVAATGGNREADTQYF,TGTGCCAGCAGCGTAGCTGCGACAGGGGGCAACCGAGAAGCAGATACGCAGTATTTT
TRBD1,-,TRBJ2-7,TRBV18,CASSTPGTGTSEQYF,TGTGCCAGCTCAACGCCCGGGACAGGGACTTCCGAGCAGTACTTC
TRBD1,-,TRBJ2-1,TRBV7-9,CASSLAGTVYNEQFF,TGTGCCAGCAGCTTAGCCGGGACAGTTTACAATGAGCAGTTCTTC
-,-,TRBJ2-7,TRBV11-2,CASSLDSLSYEQYF,TGTGCCAGCAGCTTAGATTCGCTATCCTACGAGCAGTACTTC
-,few,TRBJ1-4,TRBV6-5,CASSRLATNEKLFF,TGTGCCAGCAGTCGACTTGCAACTAATGAAAAACTGTTTTTT
TRBD1,-,TRBJ2-2,TRBV27,CASSPDRGLNTGELFF,TGTGCCAGCAGTCCTGACAGGGGGCTAAACACCGGGGAGCTGTTTTTT
TRBD1,few,TRBJ2-3,TRBV9,CASSVEGQVTDTQYF,TGTGCCAGCAGCGTAGAGGGACAGGTAACAGATACGCAGTATTTT
-,-,TRBJ1-6,TRBV19,CASNKDNNSPLHF,TGTGCCAGTAACAAGGACAATAATTCACCCCTCCACTTT
-,-,TRBJ1-1,TRBV7-3,CASSHGGAPAEAFF,TGTGCCAGCAGCCATGGGGGGGCGCCGGCTGAAGCTTTCTTT